This T cell receptor (beta chain) was profiled in a study of tumor-infiltrating lymphocytes in primary liver carcinoma. Findings and limits, study-wide: Owing to bulk unsorted samples, no comparison was made between CD4+ and CD8+ repertoires. Tumor region pairs overlapped more than did tumor-adjacent and tumor-blood pairs.

On this clonotype itself: Its antigen remains unknown.

Germline DNA was also extracted, with blood RNA taken from unsorted whole blood. It was before surgery that four milliliters of peripheral blood were collected. The authors made TCR beta cDNA from approximately 500 ng total RNA with a constant-region primer. Slightly modified ARM-PCR, run as three nested multiplex PCR rounds, produced the TCR beta libraries. Primers for the first two PCR rounds were TRBV1-TRBV30 forward primers and a C-beta reverse primer (about 9 cycles per round). TCRdb recomputed calls from the multiplex PCR reads with MiXCR, one row per CDR3 protein. The table shows fewer than 350,000 distinct CDR3 sequences, with less than 75% occurring only once. Trimming removed 4 bases from V and 7 bases from J, with 23 bases in between. The CDR3 runs 16 residues. CDR1 and CDR2 (germline): LGHNA, YSLEER.

This TCR was sampled from a man aged 40-55 years with primary liver carcinoma and hepatitis B virus infection. The V gene is TRBV4-3, the J gene TRBJ2-7; D might be TRBD1 (6 bases). The sample consisted of peripheral blood. CDR3 residues: CASSRGPVGNKEEQYF. In DNA, the CDR3 is TGCGCCAGCAGCCGGGGGCCTGTCGGGAACAAGGAAGAGCAGTACTTC.